This is a list of T cell receptor beta chains from one sample in a study of blood T cells in healthy people across ages. TCRdb itself ran the 5' RACE reads through MiXCR, one entry per CDR3 protein. The table lists about 1,600,000 distinct CDR3 sequences, around 42% of them singletons. Sequenced material: blood. The receptor source for this set is a woman aged 18-29 years in good health. Both conserved end residues are part of each CDR3. The order of the fields is J gene, V gene, D gene, clone size, CDR3 protein, CDR3 DNA. D genes are given only for firm matches. Expanded clones get a size class; other rows say once, few or many, or leave the size out.

j_call: TRBJ1-3; v_call: TRBV20-1; d_call: -; clone_size: -; cdr3_aa: CSASPTGSGNTIYF; cdr3_nt: TGCAGTGCTAGCCCGACAGGCTCTGGAAACACCATATATTTT
j_call: TRBJ2-1; v_call: TRBV20-1; d_call: -; clone_size: -; cdr3_aa: CSVRGRVIHNEQFF; cdr3_nt: TGCAGTGTTAGGGGGAGGGTAATCCACAATGAGCAGTTCTTC
j_call: TRBJ2-7; v_call: TRBV20-1; d_call: -; clone_size: few; cdr3_aa: CSGRRPAGEQYF; cdr3_nt: TGCAGTGGCCGTCGACCCGCCGGCGAGCAGTACTTC
j_call: TRBJ2-2; v_call: TRBV6-1; d_call: -; clone_size: once; cdr3_aa: CASSEATSNTGELFF; cdr3_nt: TGTGCCAGCAGCGAGGCCACCTCGAACACCGGGGAGCTGTTTTTT
j_call: TRBJ2-1; v_call: TRBV3-1; d_call: -; clone_size: -; cdr3_aa: CASSPSTGGGGEQFF; cdr3_nt: TGTGCCAGCAGCCCGTCGACAGGCGGGGGTGGAGAGCAGTTCTTC
j_call: TRBJ1-2; v_call: TRBV10-3; d_call: -; clone_size: many; cdr3_aa: CAISENRPGYTF; cdr3_nt: TGTGCCATCAGTGAGAACAGGCCCGGCTACACCTTC
j_call: TRBJ2-5; v_call: TRBV5-1; d_call: TRBD2; clone_size: -; cdr3_aa: CASSLLELAGGTQETQYF; cdr3_nt: TGCGCCAGCAGCCTCCTGGAGTTAGCGGGGGGAACCCAAGAGACCCAGTACTTC
j_call: TRBJ2-5; v_call: TRBV3-1; d_call: -; clone_size: -; cdr3_aa: CASSQASATQYF; cdr3_nt: TGTGCCAGCAGCCAAGCCAGTGCGACCCAGTACTTC
j_call: TRBJ2-3; v_call: TRBV11-2; d_call: -; clone_size: few; cdr3_aa: CASSTTGMGTDTQYF; cdr3_nt: TGTGCCAGCAGCACCACCGGGATGGGCACAGATACGCAGTATTTT
j_call: TRBJ2-1; v_call: TRBV20-1; d_call: TRBD2; clone_size: -; cdr3_aa: CSALAASYNEQFF; cdr3_nt: TGCAGTGCCCTAGCGGCCTCCTACAATGAGCAGTTCTTC
j_call: TRBJ1-2; v_call: TRBV5-1; d_call: -; clone_size: -; cdr3_aa: CASSVDSGDYGYTF; cdr3_nt: TGCGCCAGCAGCGTGGATTCCGGGGACTATGGCTACACCTTC